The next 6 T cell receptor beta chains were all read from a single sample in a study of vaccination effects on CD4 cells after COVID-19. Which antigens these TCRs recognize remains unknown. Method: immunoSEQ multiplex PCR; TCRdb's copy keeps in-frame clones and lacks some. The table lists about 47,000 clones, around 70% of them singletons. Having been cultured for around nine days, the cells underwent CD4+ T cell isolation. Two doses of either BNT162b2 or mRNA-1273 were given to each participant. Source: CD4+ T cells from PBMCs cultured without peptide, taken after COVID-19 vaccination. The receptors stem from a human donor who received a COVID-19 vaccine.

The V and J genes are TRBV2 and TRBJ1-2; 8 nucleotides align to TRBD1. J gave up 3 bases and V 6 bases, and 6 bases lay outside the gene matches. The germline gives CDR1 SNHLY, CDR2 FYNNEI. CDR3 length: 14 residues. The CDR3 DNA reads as TGTGCCAGCAGAGACGGACAGGGCGACTATGGCTACACCTTC. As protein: CASRDGQGDYGYTF.

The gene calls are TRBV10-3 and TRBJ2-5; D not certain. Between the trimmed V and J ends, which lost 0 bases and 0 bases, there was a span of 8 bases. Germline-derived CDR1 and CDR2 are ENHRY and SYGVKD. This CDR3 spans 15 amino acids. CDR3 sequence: CAISESQLNQETQYF. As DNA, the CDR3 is TGTGCCATCAGTGAGTCGCAGCTGAACCAAGAGACCCAGTACTTC.

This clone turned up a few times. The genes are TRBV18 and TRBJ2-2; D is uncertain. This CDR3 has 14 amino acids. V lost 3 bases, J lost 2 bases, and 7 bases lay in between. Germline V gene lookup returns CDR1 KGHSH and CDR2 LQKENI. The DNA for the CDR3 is TGTGCCAGCTCACCTGTGACCAACACCGGGGAGCTGTTTTTT. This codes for CASSPVTNTGELFF.

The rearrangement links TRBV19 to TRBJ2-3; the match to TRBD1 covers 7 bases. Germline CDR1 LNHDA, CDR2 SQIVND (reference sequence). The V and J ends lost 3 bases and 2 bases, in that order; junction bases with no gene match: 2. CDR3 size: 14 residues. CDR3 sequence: CASSIGTVTDTQYF. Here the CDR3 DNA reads TGTGCCAGTAGTATTGGGACAGTCACAGATACGCAGTATTTT.

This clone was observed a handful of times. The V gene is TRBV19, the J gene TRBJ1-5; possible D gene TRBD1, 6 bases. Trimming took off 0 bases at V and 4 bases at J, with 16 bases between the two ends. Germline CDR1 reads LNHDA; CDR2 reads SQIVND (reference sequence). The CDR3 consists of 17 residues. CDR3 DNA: TGTGCCAGTAGTATAGACGTCGCCGGGACATTGAATCAGCCCCAGCATTTT. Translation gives CASSIDVAGTLNQPQHF. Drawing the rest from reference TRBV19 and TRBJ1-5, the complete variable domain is DGGITQSPKYLFRKEGQNVTLSCEQNLNHDAMYWYRQDPGQGLRLIYYSQIVNDFQKGDIAEGYSVSREKKESFPLTVTSAQKNPTAFYLCASSIDVAGTLNQPQHFGDGTRLSIL.

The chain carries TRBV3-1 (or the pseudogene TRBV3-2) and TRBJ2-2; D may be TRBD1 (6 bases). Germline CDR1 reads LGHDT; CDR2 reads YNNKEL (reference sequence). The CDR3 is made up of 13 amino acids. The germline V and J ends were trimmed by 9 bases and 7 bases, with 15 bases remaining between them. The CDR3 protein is CASRNRADGELFF. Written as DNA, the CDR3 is TGTGCCAGTCGCAACAGGGCCGACGGGGAGCTGTTTTTT.